This TCR beta chain was profiled in a study of blood T cell repertoires in COVID-19. Sequencing was performed with immunoSEQ multiplex PCR; in TCRdb, only in-frame clones are kept and a portion is missing. The data show roughly 330,000 clones, around 86% seen once. Germline V gives CDR1 LGHDT, CDR2 YNNKEL (reference sequence). The CDR3 loop spans 12 amino acids. The ends were cut back, 0 bases at V and 12 bases at J, with 9 bases in the middle. V gene TRBV3-1 (or the pseudogene TRBV3-2) combines with J gene TRBJ2-1; no clear D. This clonotype was obtained from a woman aged 18-29 years who had recovered from COVID-19. The sequencing input was PBMCs or T cells enriched from blood (not recorded which). Written as DNA, the CDR3 is TGTGCCAGCAGCCAAGACATCGAGCGGCAGTTCTTC. Encoded protein: CASSQDIERQFF.